This entry describes one T cell receptor (beta chain). This clonotype turned up a few times. It lacks a known antigen. Qualities for individual bases were not recorded, and no much larger clone is one base off. Counted from cysteine to phenylalanine, this CDR3 has 16 amino acids. This entry keeps only the CDR3 DNA: 48 bases, framed from base 1. V lost 7 bases and J lost 7 bases, and the count of bases not matched to a germline gene is 8. This record comes from a study of post-analysis software for immune sequencing data (dated by TCRdb to between 2015 and 2017). Context from the whole study: Disease courses on record covered relapsing-remitting, secondary progressive and progressive-relapsing multiple sclerosis, though some patients had no subtype annotation. A subset of samples was prepared in parallel using single-end sample barcoding, then pooled and co-amplified after Illumina adapter ligation. The patient repertoires were compared against approximately ten previously published healthy control repertoires obtained from donors aged 6 to 25 years. What the work shows at the level of the full study, not this receptor alone: Four to six TRBV segments, including TRBV5-6, TRBV5-1 and TRBV20-1, were significantly more frequent in patients than controls. Direct clustering with F measure showed strong co-clustering of samples prepared in the same batch, prompting a batch-effect correction. The control group was slightly older than the multiple sclerosis patient group. Significantly lower normalized Chao1 diversity was found in multiple sclerosis patients than in controls, suggesting substantial peripheral T-cell clonal expansion.

Receptor libraries were prepared by PCR. The instrument given in TCRdb is Illumina HiSeq 2500. To reduce PCR and sequencing biases, unique molecular identifiers were built into the TCR beta cDNA libraries. Every 1 to 10 million input T cells yielded approximately 500,000 cDNA molecules, meaning each molecule approximated one T cell. Patient libraries were prepared and sequenced with the same protocol used for the earlier healthy control dataset. Within a given batch, samples were prepared together, multiplexed and sequenced on the same HiSeq lane. For the original study's pipeline: Raw barcoded reads were processed with MIGEC, and single-read molecular identifier groups were discarded before consensus assembly and CDR3 extraction. Clonotype tables were post-analysed with VDJtools, normalizing diversity by down-sampling all datasets to the smallest sample size. To correct batch-related cross-sample contamination, repertoire overlap clustering matched CDR3 amino acid sequences but not nucleotide sequences. TCRdb ran its own pipeline on the public reads, namely fastp trimming at Q25 and MiXCR clone calling, and kept in-frame beta chains. For every CDR3 protein sequence, its rows merge into one entry that carries the most common genes and DNA. The V and J calls reflect TCRdb's pipeline rather than the authors' work. Across this sample there are about 820,000 distinct CDR3 sequences, with around 53% seen only once. The biggest ten clones account for approximately 4.5% of the sample.

To demonstrate the VDJtools post-analysis software, TCR beta repertoires were profiled from the peripheral blood of more than ten young patients with multiple sclerosis. The patients with multiple sclerosis were children and adolescents between about 6 and 17 years of age. This receptor was taken from a girl between 10 and 17 years old with multiple sclerosis. In this chain, TRBV12-3 or TRBV12-4 is recombined with TRBJ2-1, with TRBD2 matching 15 junction bases. The sequenced material came from blood. The CDR3 here reads CASIIAGLAGGNEQFF. The DNA sequence is TGTGCCAGCATCATTGCGGGACTAGCGGGGGGAAATGAGCAGTTCTTC.